This section outlines one T cell receptor (beta chain) sequence together with its context. Its antigen specificity is not known. No much larger clone is present one base from it, and per-base qualities are unavailable. This entry belongs to a study of post-analysis software for immune sequencing data (dated by TCRdb to the mid-2010s). With regard to the full study: Disease courses on record covered relapsing-remitting, secondary progressive and progressive-relapsing multiple sclerosis, though some patients had no subtype annotation. The multiple sclerosis patient repertoires were compared with about a dozen previously published healthy control repertoires from donors aged roughly 6 to 27 years. A subset of samples was prepared in parallel using single-end sample barcoding, then pooled and co-amplified after Illumina adapter ligation. Study-level results and caveats: Significantly higher frequencies in patients than in controls were found for five TRBV segments, including TRBV5-6, TRBV5-1 and TRBV20-1. Direct clustering with F measure revealed strong co-clustering of samples prepared in the same batch, which led to a batch-effect correction. The control group was slightly older than the multiple sclerosis patient group. Compared with controls, multiple sclerosis patients had significantly lower normalized Chao1 diversity, a finding suggesting substantial peripheral T-cell clonal expansion.

The library relied on PCR. Data came from an Illumina HiSeq 2500. To reduce PCR and sequencing biases, unique molecular identifiers were incorporated into the TCR beta cDNA libraries. Per 1 to 10 million input T cells, approximately 500,000 cDNA molecules were obtained, such that each molecule approximated one T cell. The patient libraries were prepared and sequenced with the same protocol used for the earlier healthy control dataset. Within a given batch, samples were prepared together, multiplexed and sequenced on the same HiSeq lane. From the authors' description of their analysis: Raw barcoded reads were processed with MIGEC, and single-read molecular identifier groups were discarded before consensus assembly and CDR3 extraction. VDJtools was used for post-analysis of the clonotype tables, and diversity was normalized by down-sampling every dataset to the size of the smallest sample. Repertoire overlap clustering matched CDR3 amino acid but not nucleotide sequences to correct batch-related cross-sample contamination. The public sequencing data were trimmed at Q25 with fastp and processed into clonotypes with MiXCR by TCRdb, which kept only in-frame beta chains. One record per CDR3 amino acid sequence lists the most common genes and DNA. It is TCRdb's table, rather than the study itself, that gives the V and J calls and clone size. For this sample there are roughly 800,000 distinct CDR3 sequences; around 42% appear just once. The top ten clonotypes cover roughly 4.9% of the sample.

TCR beta repertoires were profiled from peripheral blood of under 15 young patients with multiple sclerosis to demonstrate the VDJtools post-analysis software. Multiple sclerosis patients were children and adolescents aged about 6 to 15 years. From a lookup of the germline V gene (reference sequence), CDR1 and CDR2 are SEHNR and FQNEAQ. V sheds 10 bases and J sheds 1 base, leaving 13 bases between their ends. Its CDR3 holds 13 amino acids, cysteine through phenylalanine. The entry retains the CDR3 DNA only, 39 bases that are in frame from base 1. The chain is assembled from TRBV7-9 and TRBJ2-5; possibly the D gene is TRBD2, per 5 matching bases. The sample taken for sequencing was blood. The receptor's source is a girl aged 10 to 17 with multiple sclerosis. The sequenced DNA is TGTGCCACTATTAGCGCTTCCCAAGAGACCCAGTACTTC. This translates into CATISASQETQYF.